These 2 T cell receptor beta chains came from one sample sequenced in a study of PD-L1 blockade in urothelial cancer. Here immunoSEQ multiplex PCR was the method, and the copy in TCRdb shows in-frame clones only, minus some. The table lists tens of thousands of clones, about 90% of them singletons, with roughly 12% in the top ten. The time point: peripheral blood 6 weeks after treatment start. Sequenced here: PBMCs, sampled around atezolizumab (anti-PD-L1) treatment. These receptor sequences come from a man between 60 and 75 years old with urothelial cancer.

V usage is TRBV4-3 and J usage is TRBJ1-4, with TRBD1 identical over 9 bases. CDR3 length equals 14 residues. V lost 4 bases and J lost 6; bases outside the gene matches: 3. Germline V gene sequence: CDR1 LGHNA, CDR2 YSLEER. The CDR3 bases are TGCGCCAGCAGCCCGAGGACAGGGGATGAAAAACTGTTTTTT. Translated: CASSPRTGDEKLFF.

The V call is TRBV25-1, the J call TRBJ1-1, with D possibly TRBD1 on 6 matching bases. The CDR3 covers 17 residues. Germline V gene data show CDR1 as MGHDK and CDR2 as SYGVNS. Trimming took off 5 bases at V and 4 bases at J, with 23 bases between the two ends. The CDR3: CASSPQRGTGSGTEAFF. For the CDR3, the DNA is TGTGCCAGCAGTCCACAAAGGGGTACAGGGTCGGGCACTGAAGCTTTCTTT.